The 14 T cell receptor beta chains below all came from one sample that was sequenced in a study of blood T cell repertoires in COVID-19. The protocol was immunoSEQ multiplex PCR, while the TCRdb copy is restricted to in-frame clones and leaves out a portion. This table holds about 300,000 clones, 75% to 90% found once. Sequencing used PBMCs or T cells enriched from blood (not recorded which). Receptor source: a woman aged 45-60 years who had recovered from COVID-19.

The chain employs TRBV4-1 and TRBJ2-1; D is undetermined. This CDR3 is 12 amino acids long. V was trimmed by 4 bases and J by 6 bases, leaving 7 bases between them. CDR1 and CDR2 from the germline V gene are MGHRA and YSYEKL. CDR3 sequence: CASSLLGNEQFF. The CDR3 DNA follows: TGCGCCAGCAGCCTGCTAGGCAATGAGCAGTTCTTC.

This sequence joins TRBV18 and TRBJ1-5; unclear D gene. Germline V gene lookup returns CDR1 KGHSH and CDR2 LQKENI. The CDR3 has 13 amino acids. V was trimmed by 2 bases and J by 6 bases, leaving 8 bases between them. The CDR3 coding sequence is TGTGCCAGCTCACCAGACGGGGTTCAGCCCCAGCATTTT. It translates to CASSPDGVQPQHF.

This chain links TRBV6-2 or TRBV6-3 with TRBJ1-1; tentatively, D is TRBD1 (6 bases). V dropped 5 bases and J dropped 0 bases, with 13 bases sitting between them. The CDR3 is made up of 15 amino acids. Germline values: CDR1 MNHEY, CDR2 SVGEGT. CDR3: CASSHRTVLNTEAFF. The DNA of the CDR3 is TGTGCCAGCAGTCATCGGACAGTTTTGAACACTGAAGCTTTCTTT.

This clone was counted a single time. The chain is built from TRBV24-1 and TRBJ1-1, with a weak D call TRBD1 (6 bases). V was cut by 4 bases and J by 1 base, with 6 bases left in between. The CDR3 contains 13 residues. Germline CDR1 and CDR2: KGHDR and SFDVKD. CDR3 loop: CATSEGQNTEAFF. The CDR3 coding sequence is TGTGCCACCAGTGAGGGACAGAACACTGAAGCTTTCTTT.

The chain combines TRBV7-9 with TRBJ1-1, with TRBD1 matching 7 bases. The CDR3 totals 13 residues. Losses at the gene ends were 6 bases for V and 4 bases for J; bases not matched to a gene: 5. Germline CDR1 reads SEHNR; CDR2 reads FQNEAQ (reference sequence). CDR3 DNA: TGTGCCAGCAGTACTCGACAGGGCACTGAAGCTTTCTTT. This gives the protein CASSTRQGTEAFF.

The CDR3 sequence is CATSDRGRQGSFTGELFF. CDR3 sequence (DNA): TGTGCCACCAGTGATAGGGGAAGACAGGGGTCATTCACCGGGGAGCTGTTTTTT. This chain connects TRBV24-1 to TRBJ2-2, with 8 bases matching TRBD1. CDR1 is KGHDR, CDR2 SFDVKD, per germline. V lost 3 bases, J lost 4 bases, and 12 bases stayed unmatched. The CDR3 has 18 amino acids.

V is TRBV11-1 and J is TRBJ2-5; TRBD1 is a possible D gene (6 bases). Per germline, CDR1 SGHAT and CDR2 FQDESV (reference sequence). Between the trimmed V and J ends, which lost 5 bases and 5 bases, there was a span of 12 bases. CDR3 length equals 13 residues. The CDR3 loop reads CASSRDNRETQYF. Written as DNA, the CDR3 is TGTGCCAGCAGCCGGGACAATAGGGAGACCCAGTACTTC.

The chain joins TRBV27 to TRBJ2-3; TRBD2 agrees at 9 bases. V lost 2 bases and J lost 0; bases outside the gene matches: 6. The CDR3 covers 17 residues. Germline loops: CDR1 MNHEY, CDR2 SMNVEV (reference sequence). This CDR3 reads CASSLGGLAGSTDTQYF. CDR3 bases: TGTGCCAGCAGTTTAGGGGGTCTAGCGGGGAGCACAGATACGCAGTATTTT.

In its sample, this clone was seen a few times. The chain uses TRBV29-1 and TRBJ2-1; no clear D. The CDR3 is 14 amino acids. V was trimmed by 6 bases and J by 9 bases, leaving 21 bases between them. Germline CDR1 is SQVTM and CDR2 is ANQGSEA. CDR3 sequence reads: CSVGNIDSSGEQFF. CDR3 coding DNA: TGCAGCGTAGGAAATATTGACTCGTCCGGTGAGCAGTTCTTC.

The rearrangement links TRBV10-1 to TRBJ1-4; 8 bases line up with TRBD1. Trimming took 3 bases from V and 3 from J; bases not matched to a gene: 6. The length of the CDR3 is 16 residues. The germline V gene encodes CDR1 WNHNN and CDR2 SYGVQD (reference sequence). The CDR3 sequence: CASSDGQGNSNEKLFF. CDR3 bases: TGCGCCAGCAGTGACGGACAGGGCAACTCTAATGAAAAACTGTTTTTT.

In regard to this clone: A junction end diverges from the germline sequence, so it may reflect a read error. This rearrangement joins TRBV6-5 to TRBJ2-7, with a possible D match to TRBD2 (6 bases). CDR3 length equals 14 residues. Per the germline V gene, CDR1 is MNHEY and CDR2 is SVGAGI. Here the CDR3 DNA reads TGTGCCAGCAGTAACTCCGGGACTTCCTACGAGCAGTACTTC. Encoded protein: CASSNSGTSYEQYF.

The gene calls are TRBV5-6 and TRBJ1-6, with a possible D match to TRBD1 (6 bases). The CDR3 length is 15 residues. The V end was cut by 6 bases, the J end by 3 bases, with 13 bases between. CDR1 is SGHDT, CDR2 YYEEEE, per germline. CDR3: CASNQQGLYNSPLHF. CDR3 DNA: TGTGCCAGCAACCAACAGGGTCTCTATAATTCACCCCTCCACTTT.

The J gene is TRBJ2-2, the V gene TRBV9; 8 bases line up with TRBD1. The CDR3 sequence is 16 residues long. Per germline, CDR1 SGDLS and CDR2 YYNGEE. V shed 4 bases and J 3 bases; nucleotides not matched to a gene: 8. CDR3 in amino acids: CASSLVRTGYTGELFF. The CDR3 nucleotides are TGTGCCAGCAGCCTAGTACGGACAGGGTACACCGGGGAGCTGTTTTTT.

V usage is TRBV3-1 (or the pseudogene TRBV3-2) and J usage is TRBJ2-1, with 10 bases matching TRBD2. The germline gives CDR1 LGHDT, CDR2 YNNKEL (reference sequence). The V gene end was trimmed by 0 bases and the J gene end by 0 bases; junction bases not matched to a gene: 5. The CDR3 length is 18 residues. The CDR3 here is CASSQEELAGVSYNEQFF. The CDR3 coding sequence is TGTGCCAGCAGCCAAGAAGAGCTAGCGGGGGTCTCCTACAATGAGCAGTTCTTC.